This passage covers 5 T cell receptor beta chains from one sample sequenced in a study of radiation and T cells in renal cell carcinoma. As for time point: blood 2 weeks post-SBRT. Specified treatment: 15 Gy SBRT to primary tumor, nephrectomy 4 weeks later. Only in-frame clones appear in the TCRdb table, and some are missing; sequencing was by immunoSEQ multiplex PCR. Among more than 100,000 clones, 88% were seen once, and the ten largest hold 5.8%. Sequenced material: blood, taken from a patient whose treatment included radiotherapy and nephrectomy. The receptors originated from a woman aged 70 to 79 with renal cell carcinoma.

This rearrangement joins TRBV7-6 to TRBJ2-7; D is unclear. Per the germline V gene, CDR1 is SGHVS and CDR2 is FNYEAQ. Between the trimmed V and J ends, which lost 1 base and 3 bases, there was a span of 10 bases. The CDR3 sequence is 14 residues long. This CDR3 is CASSLGDWSYEQYF. The DNA for the CDR3 is TGTGCCAGCAGCTTAGGAGACTGGAGCTACGAGCAGTACTTC.

V usage is TRBV6-5 and J usage is TRBJ1-1; D is possibly TRBD1 (6 bases). Germline lookup yields CDR1 MNHEY and CDR2 SVGAGI. Trimming shortened V by 10 bases and J by 0 bases, and 9 bases separated the two germline ends. The CDR3 has 12 amino acids. This chain's CDR3 is CAIGGLNTEAFF. Here the CDR3 DNA reads TGTGCCATCGGGGGCTTGAACACTGAAGCTTTCTTT.

This chain uses TRBV23-1 with TRBJ1-6; D not resolved. TRBV23-1 is assigned to the ORF class and has an uncertain function. Trimming stripped 4 bases from V and 4 bases from J, with 17 bases between. This CDR3 has 17 residues. The CDR3 sequence is CASSPPFGVTYNSPLHF. The CDR3 coding sequence is TGCGCCAGCAGTCCCCCTTTCGGGGTAACGTATAATTCACCCCTCCACTTT.

The chain links TRBV5-1 to TRBJ1-1, with 10 nucleotides matching TRBD1. The germline V gene has CDR1 SGHRS and CDR2 YFSETQ. J gave up 1 base and V 4 bases, and 7 bases lay outside the gene matches. This CDR3 has 16 amino acids. The CDR3 loop reads CASSPRTGGRNTEAFF. In nucleotides, the CDR3 is TGCGCCAGCAGCCCCCGGACAGGGGGGAGGAACACTGAAGCTTTCTTT.

The DNA for the CDR3 is TGTGCCAGCAGTAACCGGGACAGGGGCGTTTGGTCGAACCAGCCCCAGCATTTT. Translation gives CASSNRDRGVWSNQPQHF. The chain links TRBV28 to TRBJ1-5; 10 bases fit TRBD1. V lost 5 bases and J lost 7; bases outside the gene matches: 17. This CDR3 spans 18 amino acids. Per the germline V gene, CDR1 is MDHEN and CDR2 is SYDVKM.